This T cell receptor (beta chain) was found in a study of cytomegalovirus exposure and HLA in healthy donors. General study points: Diagnosis of cytomegalovirus status made by the classifier reportedly showed high specificity and sensitivity. CMV antigen specificity was confirmed in vitro for a few CMV-associated chains.

Germline V gene lookup returns CDR1 MGHRA and CDR2 YSYEKL. This CDR3 has 11 amino acids. The PCR ran on 60 Vbeta and 13 Jbeta primers. TCRdb's copy holds only in-frame clones and misses some; the assay was immunoSEQ multiplex PCR. The sample yields more than 140,000 clones, around 66% seen once. This clone has more than one count but fewer than ten. The antigen remains unidentified. At one of its ends the junction is not consistent with the germline gene, which may arise from a read error. The V gene is TRBV4-1, the J gene TRBJ1-2; D is unresolved. The sample consisted of PBMCs. This receptor was obtained from a woman in her thirties in good health and CMV-seropositive. The CDR3 spells CASSQEVTAAF. The CDR3 coding sequence is TGCGCCAGCAGCCAAGAGGTAACAGCCGCCTTC.